This TCR beta chain was captured in a study of cytomegalovirus exposure and HLA in healthy donors. On the study more broadly: Earlier, 150 million to 200 million T cells were analyzed, and fewer than 120 million unique TCR beta sequences were found among them.

Overall study findings and caveats: Later analysis suggested most CMV-associated TCR beta chains were HLA-restricted. The study had only CMV serostatus as immune exposure information. An ancestry cluster, one associated with Asian ancestry, reportedly showed fewer N-insertions than the roughly 670-donor mean in a later analysis.

Concerning this clone itself: The target antigen is unknown.

V lost 5 bases, J lost 0 bases, and 13 bases lay in between. In germline, CDR1 is MNHEY, CDR2 SVGAGI. The CDR3 loop spans 15 amino acids. PCR used 60 Vbeta primers and 13 Jbeta primers. Only in-frame clones appear in the TCRdb table, and some are missing; sequencing was by immunoSEQ multiplex PCR. The data show some 80,000 clones, 65% to 85% seen once. Sequencing input: PBMCs. The clonotype comes from a man aged 50-60 years in good health and CMV-seronegative. This sequence joins TRBV6-5 and TRBJ1-2; maybe TRBD1 (5 bases). CDR3 nucleotides: TGTGCCAGCAGTCCTGGGGGGGGTTCTAACTATGGCTACACCTTC. Protein product: CASSPGGGSNYGYTF.